Listed here is a single T cell receptor beta chain. These data originate in a study of blood T cell repertoires in COVID-19. Study details: The United States, Italy and Spain were the sources of the acute and convalescent COVID-19 samples. T cells, B-cell-depleted T cells, or PBMCs supplied cDNA or gDNA.

V dropped 6 bases and J dropped 5; count of bases not matched to a gene: 3. The CDR3 runs 13 residues. Germline V gene sequence: CDR1 SEHNR, CDR2 FQNEAQ (reference sequence). Authors' analysis steps: Nucleated cell counts were estimated from reference gene primer amplification. Some clones are missing from TCRdb's copy, which holds only in-frame ones; the method was immunoSEQ multiplex PCR. The V and J calls and the clone size are those of that table, but D and trimming were determined from the DNA. The sample includes around 130,000 clones, around 91% of them seen just once. This TCR derives from a man between 65 and 80 years old with active or convalescent COVID-19. This chain joins TRBV7-9 and TRBJ2-5; 10 positions agree with TRBD1. The sequencing input was peripheral blood. The CDR3 reads CASSDRGPETQYF. CDR3 DNA sequence: TGTGCCAGCAGTGACAGGGGGCCCGAGACCCAGTACTTC.